In its sample, the clone carrying this T cell receptor (beta chain) was seen many times. TCRdb fed the RT-PCR reads into MiXCR, producing one record per CDR3 protein. The data contain 550,000 to 750,000 distinct CDR3 sequences, 11% to 15% of them singletons. Germline V gene sequence: CDR1 DFQATT, CDR2 SNEGSKA (reference sequence). V lost 6 bases, J lost 0 bases, and 9 bases lay in between. The CDR3 runs to 13 residues. Input material: memory CD4+ T cells from blood. The origin of this receptor is a female donor in good health, serving as a healthy control. The genes are TRBV20-1 and TRBJ1-5; D remains unclear. The DNA for the CDR3 is TGCAGTGCGTACCGTTATAGCAATCAGCCCCAGCATTTT. Residues: CSAYRYSNQPQHF.